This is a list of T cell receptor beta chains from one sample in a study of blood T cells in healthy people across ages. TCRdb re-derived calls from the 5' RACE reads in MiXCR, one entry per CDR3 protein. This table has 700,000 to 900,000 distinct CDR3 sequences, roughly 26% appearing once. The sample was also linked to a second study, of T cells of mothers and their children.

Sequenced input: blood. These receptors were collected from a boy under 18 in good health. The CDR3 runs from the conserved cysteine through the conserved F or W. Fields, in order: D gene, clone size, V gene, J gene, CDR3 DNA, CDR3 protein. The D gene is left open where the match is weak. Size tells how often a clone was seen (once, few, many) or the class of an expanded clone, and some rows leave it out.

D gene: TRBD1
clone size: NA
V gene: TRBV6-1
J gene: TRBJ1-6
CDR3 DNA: TGTGCCAGCAGTCCTCCGGGACAGAAGTTTGAGGATTCACCCCTCCACTTT
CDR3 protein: CASSPPGQKFEDSPLHF

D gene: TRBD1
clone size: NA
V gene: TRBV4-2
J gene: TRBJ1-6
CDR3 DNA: TGTGCCAGCACCCCTGACAGGGGCCCTAATTCACCCCTCCACTTT
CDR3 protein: CASTPDRGPNSPLHF

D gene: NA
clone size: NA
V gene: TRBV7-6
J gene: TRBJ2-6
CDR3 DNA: TGTGCCAGCAGCATGGACCTCGGCGGGGCCAACGTCCTGACTTTC
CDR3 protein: CASSMDLGGANVLTF

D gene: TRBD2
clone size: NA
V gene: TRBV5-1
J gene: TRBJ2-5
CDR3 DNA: TGCGCCAGCAGCTTGGACGGGACTAGCGAAGAGACCCAGTACTTC
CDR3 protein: CASSLDGTSEETQYF

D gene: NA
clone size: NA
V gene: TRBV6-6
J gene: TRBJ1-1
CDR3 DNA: TGTGCCAGCAGTTACCCTACAGGGTCTGAAGCTTTCTTT
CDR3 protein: CASSYPTGSEAFF

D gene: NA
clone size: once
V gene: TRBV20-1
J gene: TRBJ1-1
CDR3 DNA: TGCAGTGCTAGTACAGGGATCACTGAAGCTTTCTTT
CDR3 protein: CSASTGITEAFF

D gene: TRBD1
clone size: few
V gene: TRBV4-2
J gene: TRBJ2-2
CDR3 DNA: TGTGCCAGCAGCCGGGGACAGGGCGACACCGGGGAGCTGTTTTTT
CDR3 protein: CASSRGQGDTGELFF

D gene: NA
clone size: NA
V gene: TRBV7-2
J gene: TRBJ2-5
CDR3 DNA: TGTGCCAGCAGCTTAGCCTGGACTTCTGAGCAGTACTTC
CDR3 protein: CASSLAWTSEQYF

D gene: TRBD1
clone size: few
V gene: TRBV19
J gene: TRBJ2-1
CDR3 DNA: TGTGCCAGTAGGGACAGGGAGGCCAGTGAGCAGTTCTTC
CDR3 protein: CASRDREASEQFF

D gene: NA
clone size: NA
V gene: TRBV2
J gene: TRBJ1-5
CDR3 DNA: TGTGCCAGCAGTGACCCCCTTCAATTGCATTTT
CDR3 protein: CASSDPLQLHF

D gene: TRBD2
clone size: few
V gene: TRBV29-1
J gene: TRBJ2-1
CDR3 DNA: TGCAGCGTGCAGGGGTTCACCGGGGGGGTGATTATTAGCTCCTACAATGAGCAGTTCTTC
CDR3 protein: CSVQGFTGGVIISSYNEQFF

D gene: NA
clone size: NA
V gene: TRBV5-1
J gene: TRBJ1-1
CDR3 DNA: TGCGCCAGCAGCGTGGGGGGTGCCCTGAACACTGAAGCTTTCTTT
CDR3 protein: CASSVGGALNTEAFF

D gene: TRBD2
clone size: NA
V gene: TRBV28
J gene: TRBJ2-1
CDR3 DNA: TGTGCCAGCACCCCGCTAGCGGGGACATACAATGAGCAGTTCTTC
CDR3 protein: CASTPLAGTYNEQFF

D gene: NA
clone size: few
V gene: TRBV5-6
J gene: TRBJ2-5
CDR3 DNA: TGTGCCAGCAGCTTGTGGTATAGAGAGACCCAGTACTTC
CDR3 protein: CASSLWYRETQYF

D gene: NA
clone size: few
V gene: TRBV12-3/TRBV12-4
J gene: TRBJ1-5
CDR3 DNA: TGTGCCAGCATGGGGGGGGGTGGTAGCAATCAGCCCCAGCATTTT
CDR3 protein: CASMGGGGSNQPQHF

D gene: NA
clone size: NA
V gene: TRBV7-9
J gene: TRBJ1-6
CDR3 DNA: TGTGCCGGGGCTGCCTATAATTCACCCCTCCACTTT
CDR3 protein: CAGAAYNSPLHF

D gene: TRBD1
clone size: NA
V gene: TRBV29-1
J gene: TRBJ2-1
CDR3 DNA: TGCAGCGCTACAGGGGCGGAAGATGAGCAGTTCTTC
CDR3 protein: CSATGAEDEQFF